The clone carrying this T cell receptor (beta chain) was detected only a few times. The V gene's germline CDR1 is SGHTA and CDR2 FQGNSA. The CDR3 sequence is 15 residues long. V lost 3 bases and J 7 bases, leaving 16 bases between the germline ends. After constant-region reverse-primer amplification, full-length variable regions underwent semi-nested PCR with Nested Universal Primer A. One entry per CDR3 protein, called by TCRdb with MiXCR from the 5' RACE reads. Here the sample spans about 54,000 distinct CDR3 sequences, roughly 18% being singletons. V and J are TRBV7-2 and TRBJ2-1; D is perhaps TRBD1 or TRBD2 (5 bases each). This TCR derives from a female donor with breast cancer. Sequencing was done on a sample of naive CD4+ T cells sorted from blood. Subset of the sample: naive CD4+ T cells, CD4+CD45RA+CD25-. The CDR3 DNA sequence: TGTGCCAGCAGCTTGCGTAGGGGAGTAGGGAATGAGCAGTTCTTC. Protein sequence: CASSLRRGVGNEQFF.